This T cell receptor beta chain was recovered during a study of shared T cell receptors in the human thymus. Looked up from germline, CDR1 is MNHEY and CDR2 is SMNVEV (reference sequence). This CDR3 is built from 13 residues. The junction had 11 bases not matched to a gene; V was cut back by 8 bases and J by 10 bases. TCRdb's copy holds only in-frame clones and misses some; the assay was immunoSEQ multiplex PCR. The profile shows over 450,000 clones, around 82% of them singletons. The data also belong to a second study, concerning human thymus T cells. This second report adds: Related research described thymic repertoires that were highly overlapping among unrelated individuals.

The chain combines TRBV27 with TRBJ1-2; 9 nucleotides agree with TRBD1. This clonotype was obtained from a boy under two years old with a congenital heart defect. What was sequenced was thymocytes. CDR3 bases: TGTGCCAGCGCCCGGACAGGGGCCAACGACTACACCTTC. Translated, it gives CASARTGANDYTF.